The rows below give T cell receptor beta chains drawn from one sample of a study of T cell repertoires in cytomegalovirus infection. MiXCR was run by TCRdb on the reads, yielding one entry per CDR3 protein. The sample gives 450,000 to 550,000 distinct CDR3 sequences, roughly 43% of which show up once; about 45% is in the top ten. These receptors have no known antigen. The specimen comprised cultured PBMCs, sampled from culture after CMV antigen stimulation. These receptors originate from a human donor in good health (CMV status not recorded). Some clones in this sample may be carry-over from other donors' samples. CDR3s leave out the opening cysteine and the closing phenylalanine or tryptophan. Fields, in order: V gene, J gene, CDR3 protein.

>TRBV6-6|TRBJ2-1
ASSSSGLGLF
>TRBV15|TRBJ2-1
ATSGDYEQF
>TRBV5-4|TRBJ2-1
ASSSELGWGNEQF
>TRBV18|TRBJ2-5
ASSPPQGRETQY
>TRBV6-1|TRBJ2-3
ASSEFGYHTDTQY
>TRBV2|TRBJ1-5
ASTEGPAPNQPQH
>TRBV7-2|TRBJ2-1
ASSPHSTDRNEQF
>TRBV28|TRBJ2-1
ASSFGGRDRGI
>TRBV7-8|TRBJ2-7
ASSLPTGPLAGDYYEQY
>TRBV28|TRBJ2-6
ATSHRSTFSGANVLT
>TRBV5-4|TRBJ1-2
ASRPDRGIYGYT
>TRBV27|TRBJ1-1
ASSPNADSQAF
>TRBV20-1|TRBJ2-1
SRAGLAGEEQF
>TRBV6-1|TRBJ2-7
ASSDRTSGLYEQY
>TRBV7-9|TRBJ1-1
ASSQPESALNTEAF
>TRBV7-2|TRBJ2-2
ASSFGRANTGELF
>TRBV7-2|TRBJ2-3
ASSKGGTLATQY
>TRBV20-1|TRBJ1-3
SGLRGDGNTIY
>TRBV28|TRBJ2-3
ASRSEVDTQY
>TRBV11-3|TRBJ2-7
ASSSATSGEQY
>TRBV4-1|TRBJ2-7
ASSQGFPSESGEQY
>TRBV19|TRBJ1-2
ASGRQANYGYT
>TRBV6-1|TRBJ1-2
ASRNSDLRGGT
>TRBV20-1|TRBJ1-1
SALDREENTEAF
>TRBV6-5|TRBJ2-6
ASSYGESGANVLT
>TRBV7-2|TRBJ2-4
ASRDRTSGTDIQY
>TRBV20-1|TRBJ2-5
SASPAGGRQETQY
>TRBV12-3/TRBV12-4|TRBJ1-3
ASSFRRDGGNTIY
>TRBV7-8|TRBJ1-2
ASSLGSGVGYT
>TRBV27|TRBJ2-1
ASNQGLAGGKVYNEQF
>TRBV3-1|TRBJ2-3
ASSLGGIDTQY
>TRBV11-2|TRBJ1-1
ASSLRPRGGLGNTEAF
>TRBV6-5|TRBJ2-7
ASSYSGQGNEQY
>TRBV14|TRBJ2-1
ASSHKGRFYVIYNEQF
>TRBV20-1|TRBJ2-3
SARAPSTDTQY
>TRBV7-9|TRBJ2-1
ASSLVLDEQF
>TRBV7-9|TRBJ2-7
ASSSFGVNEQY
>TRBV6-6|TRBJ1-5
ASSYLVGEGNQPQH
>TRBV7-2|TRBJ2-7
ASSQDRTSPYEQY
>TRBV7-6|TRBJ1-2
ASSPYVTGGHGYT
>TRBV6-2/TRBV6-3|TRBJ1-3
ASTSAGSGNTIY
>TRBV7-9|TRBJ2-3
ASSFRGEGLGDTQY
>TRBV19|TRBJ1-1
ASRGDEAF
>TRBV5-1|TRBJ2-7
ASSLGPQAGGSYEQY
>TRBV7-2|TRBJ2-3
ASSNPGLAGSTDTQY
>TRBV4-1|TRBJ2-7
ASSQESSGGEQY
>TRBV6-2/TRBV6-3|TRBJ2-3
ASSYGGQDTDTQY
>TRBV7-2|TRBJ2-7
ASSSTGTGSYEQY
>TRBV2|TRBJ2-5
AVLSGTQY
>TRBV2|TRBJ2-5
ASSGASGGLQETQY
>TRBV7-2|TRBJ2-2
ASSRDSGAGELF
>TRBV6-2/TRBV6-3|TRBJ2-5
ASRRGLFPPQETQY
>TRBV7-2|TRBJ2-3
ASSLDYLRGVTDTQY
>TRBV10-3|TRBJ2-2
AISESFGDTGELF
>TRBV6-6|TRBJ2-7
ASSYSGTGGGEQY